This TCR beta chain was captured in a study of neurological immune-mediated disorders. Whenever a sequencing run was performed, it yielded over 170 million TCR-beta sequences from 15-18 subjects. MiXCR was run by TCRdb on the 5' RACE reads, yielding one entry per CDR3 protein. This table has about 35,000 distinct CDR3 sequences, under 9.5% appearing once. CDR3 length equals 14 residues. V was clipped by 6 bases and J by 2 bases, with 17 bases between them. Germline V lookup: CDR1 DFQATT, CDR2 SNEGSKA (reference sequence). This clonotype was seen more than once but under ten times. Its antigen is currently unknown. The healthy controls volunteered at a blood bank in Maryland, USA. Notes on the study in general: CDR3 amino acid sequences found in expanded clones were never shared across subjects, suggesting private repertoires in all groups. Healthy controls had more TCR clonal expansion than multiple sclerosis, which showed the least, whereas HTLV-1-associated myelopathy showed the most.

The TCR comes from a woman in her thirties or forties in good health. The sequenced sample consisted of PBMCs. The J gene is TRBJ2-7, the V gene TRBV20-1, with D possibly matching TRBD1 (6 bases). CDR3 nucleotides: TGCAGTGCCCTGGTGGGGGACAAAACCTACGAGCAGTACTTC. Translating gives CSALVGDKTYEQYF.